These T cell receptor beta chains were read from a single sample in a study of shared clonotypes between healthy human individuals. The assay was immunoSEQ multiplex PCR, and TCRdb's table has in-frame clones only and misses some. This repertoire shows roughly 2.6 million clones, roughly 92% found once; its top ten account for about 0.13%. Sample: naive CD4+ T cells sorted from blood. Receptors were obtained from a man in his late teens or twenties in good health. The CDR3 runs from the conserved cysteine through the conserved F or W. The D gene is left open where the match is weak. The size entry is marked missing in some rows and otherwise reads once, few, many or a size class.

D gene	V gene	J gene	clone size	CDR3 protein	CDR3 DNA
.	TRBV2	TRBJ2-1	once	CASSADGISYNEQFF	TGTGCCAGCAGTGCGGACGGGATCTCCTACAATGAGCAGTTCTTC
.	TRBV18	TRBJ1-2	.	CASSPGDIGYTF	TGTGCCAGCTCACCCGGGGACATCGGCTACACCTTC
TRBD1	TRBV7-2	TRBJ2-6	.	CASSPGTGGVPGANVLTF	TGTGCCAGCAGCCCCGGGACAGGGGGCGTACCTGGGGCCAACGTCCTGACTTTC
.	TRBV30	TRBJ1-4	.	CAWSSKRGGLRDEKLFF	TGTGCCTGGAGTTCCAAACGCGGAGGCTTAAGGGATGAAAAACTGTTTTTT
TRBD2	TRBV7-9	TRBJ2-1	.	CASSFGGRNNEQFF	TGTGCCAGCAGCTTTGGCGGGAGAAACAATGAGCAGTTCTTC
.	TRBV9	TRBJ2-5	.	CASSVGYLYPQETQYF	TGTGCCAGCAGCGTAGGTTACCTCTACCCCCAAGAGACCCAGTACTTC
.	TRBV28	TRBJ2-7	.	CASSNPGFSYEQYF	TGTGCCAGCAGCAATCCAGGGTTCTCCTACGAGCAGTACTTC
TRBD2	TRBV5-4	TRBJ2-1	.	CASSSVLANNEQFF	TGTGCCAGCAGCTCCGTACTAGCGAACAATGAGCAGTTCTTC
.	TRBV4-1	TRBJ2-1	.	CASSPRGLNEQFF	TGCGCCAGCAGCCCCCGGGGGCTCAATGAGCAGTTCTTC
.	TRBV6-5	TRBJ2-7	.	CASRREREQYF	TGTGCCAGCAGGCGGGAACGCGAGCAGTACTTC
TRBD1	TRBV6-5	TRBJ1-6	.	CASSLGQGAPNSPLHF	TGTGCCAGCAGTTTAGGACAGGGGGCGCCTAATTCACCCCTCCACTTT
.	TRBV6-1	TRBJ2-7	once	CASSEVSGHGTLYEQYF	TGTGCCAGCAGTGAAGTCTCGGGCCACGGGACCCTCTACGAGCAGTACTTC
TRBD1	TRBV5-1	TRBJ1-1	.	CASSLPGTENTEAFF	TGCGCCAGCAGCCTTCCCGGGACAGAGAACACTGAAGCTTTCTTT
.	TRBV29-1	TRBJ1-1	.	CSGLGDTEAFF	TGCAGCGGGCTGGGGGACACTGAAGCTTTCTTT
.	TRBV5-4	TRBJ1-1	once	CASSLGGTHMNTEAFF	TGTGCCAGCAGCTTGGGGGGAACTCACATGAACACTGAAGCTTTCTTT
.	TRBV11-2	TRBJ2-7	.	CASSVDLGLGEQYF	TGTGCCAGCAGCGTAGATCTGGGGTTAGGCGAGCAGTACTTC
.	TRBV18	TRBJ2-5	once	CASSLSHFGETQYF	TGTGCCAGCTCACTCTCACACTTCGGTGAGACCCAGTACTTC
TRBD2	TRBV19	TRBJ2-2	.	CASSIDPSGRARGELFF	TGTGCCAGTAGTATAGATCCTAGCGGGAGGGCACGAGGGGAGCTGTTTTTT
.	TRBV4-1	TRBJ2-5	.	CASSQPGRRTGETQYF	TGCGCCAGCAGCCAACCGGGACGGCGTACGGGAGAGACCCAGTACTTC
TRBD2	TRBV9	TRBJ2-2	.	CASSPAGTSGRAGELFF	TGTGCCAGCAGCCCCGCCGGGACTAGCGGGAGGGCCGGGGAGCTGTTTTTT
.	TRBV5-4	TRBJ2-3	.	CASSFSDLGTDTQYF	TGTGCCAGCAGCTTTTCGGATCTGGGCACAGATACGCAGTATTTT
TRBD2	TRBV5-1	TRBJ2-5	.	CASSLGLAVGETQYF	TGCGCCAGCAGCCTGGGACTAGCGGTTGGGGAGACCCAGTACTTC
.	TRBV19	TRBJ1-4	.	CASSKTGATNEKLFF	TGTGCCAGTAGCAAGACGGGAGCAACTAATGAAAAACTGTTTTTT